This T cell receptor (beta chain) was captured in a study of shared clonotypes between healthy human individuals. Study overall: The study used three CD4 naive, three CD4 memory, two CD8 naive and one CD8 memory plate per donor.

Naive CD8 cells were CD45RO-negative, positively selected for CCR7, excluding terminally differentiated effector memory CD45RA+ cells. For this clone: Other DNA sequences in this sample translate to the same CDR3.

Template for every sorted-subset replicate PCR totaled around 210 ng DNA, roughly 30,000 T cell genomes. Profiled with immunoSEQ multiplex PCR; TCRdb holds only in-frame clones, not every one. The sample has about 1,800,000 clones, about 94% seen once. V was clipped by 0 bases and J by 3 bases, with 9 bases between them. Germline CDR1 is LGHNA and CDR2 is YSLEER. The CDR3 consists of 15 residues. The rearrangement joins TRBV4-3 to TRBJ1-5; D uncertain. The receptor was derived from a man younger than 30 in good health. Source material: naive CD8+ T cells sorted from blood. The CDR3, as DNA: TGCGCCAGCAGCCAAGATAGCGGGGTCAATCAGCCCCAGCATTTT. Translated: CASSQDSGVNQPQHF.